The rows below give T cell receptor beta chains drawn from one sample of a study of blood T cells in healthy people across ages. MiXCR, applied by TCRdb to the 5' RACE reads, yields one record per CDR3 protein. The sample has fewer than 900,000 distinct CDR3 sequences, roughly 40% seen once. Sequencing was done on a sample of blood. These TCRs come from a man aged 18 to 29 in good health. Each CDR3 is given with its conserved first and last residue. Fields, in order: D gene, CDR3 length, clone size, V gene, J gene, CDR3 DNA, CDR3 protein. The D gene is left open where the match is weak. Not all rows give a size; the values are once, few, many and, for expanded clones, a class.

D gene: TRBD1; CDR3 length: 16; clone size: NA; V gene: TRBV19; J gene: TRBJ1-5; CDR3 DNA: TGTGCCAGTAAGGCCTTGGGACAGGCGAGCAATCAGCCCCAGCATTTT; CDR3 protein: CASKALGQASNQPQHF
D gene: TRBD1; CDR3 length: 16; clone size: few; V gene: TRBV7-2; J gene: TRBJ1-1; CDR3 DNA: TGTGCCAGCAGCTTAAAGCGGACAGGGGGCGCCGGTGAAGCTTTCTTT; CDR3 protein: CASSLKRTGGAGEAFF
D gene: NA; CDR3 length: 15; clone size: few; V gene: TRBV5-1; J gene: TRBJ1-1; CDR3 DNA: TGCGCCAGCAGCTTTATACCGGGGGCAAACACTGAAGCTTTCTTT; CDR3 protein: CASSFIPGANTEAFF
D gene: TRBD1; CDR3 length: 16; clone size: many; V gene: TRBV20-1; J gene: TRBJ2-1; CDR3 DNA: TGCAGTGCTGGGGACAGGGAAAAATCTTACTACAATGAGCAGTTCTTC; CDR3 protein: CSAGDREKSYYNEQFF
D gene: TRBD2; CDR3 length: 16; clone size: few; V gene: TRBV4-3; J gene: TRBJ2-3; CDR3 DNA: TGCGCCAGCAGCCAAGGGATAGCGGGGGGGCCAGATACGCAGTATTTT; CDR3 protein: CASSQGIAGGPDTQYF
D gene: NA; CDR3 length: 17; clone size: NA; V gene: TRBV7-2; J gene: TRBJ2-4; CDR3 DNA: TGTGCCAGCAGCTTAGCAGGGGCAGGGATAGGCAAAAACATTCAGTACTTC; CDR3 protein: CASSLAGAGIGKNIQYF
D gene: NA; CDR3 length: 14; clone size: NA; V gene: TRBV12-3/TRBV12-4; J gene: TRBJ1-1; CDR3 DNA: TGTGCCAGCAGTATATCGACAGGGAACACTGAAGCTTTCTTT; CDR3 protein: CASSISTGNTEAFF
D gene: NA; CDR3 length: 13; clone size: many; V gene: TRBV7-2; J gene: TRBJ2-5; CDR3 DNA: TGTGCCAGCAGTTTAGGACGTCTGGAGACCCAGTACTTC; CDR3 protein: CASSLGRLETQYF
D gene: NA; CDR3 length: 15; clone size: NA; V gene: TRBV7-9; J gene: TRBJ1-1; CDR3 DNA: TGTGCCAGCAGCTTAGGGTCAGGGGAAAGCACTGAAGCTTTCTTT; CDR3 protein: CASSLGSGESTEAFF
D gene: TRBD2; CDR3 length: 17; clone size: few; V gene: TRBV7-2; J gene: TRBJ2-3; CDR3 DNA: TGTGCCAGCAGCCGCGTAGCGGGGGGCCTGAGCACAGATACGCAGTATTTT; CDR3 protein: CASSRVAGGLSTDTQYF
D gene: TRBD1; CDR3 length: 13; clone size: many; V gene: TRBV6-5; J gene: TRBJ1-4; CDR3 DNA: TGTGCCAGCGGCGGACAGGGTAATGAAAAACTGTTTTTT; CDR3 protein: CASGGQGNEKLFF
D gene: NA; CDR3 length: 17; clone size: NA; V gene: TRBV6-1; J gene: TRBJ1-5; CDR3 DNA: TGTGCCAGCAGTGATTGGAGAGGTGGGGGAACAGATCAGCCCCAGCATTTT; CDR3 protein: CASSDWRGGGTDQPQHF
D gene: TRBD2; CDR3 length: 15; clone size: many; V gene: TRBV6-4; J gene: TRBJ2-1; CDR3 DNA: TGTGCCAGCAGTGAAACTAGCGGGGGGAACAATGAGCAGTTCTTC; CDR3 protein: CASSETSGGNNEQFF
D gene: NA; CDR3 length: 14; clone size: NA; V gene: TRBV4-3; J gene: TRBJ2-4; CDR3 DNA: TGCGCCAGCAGCCAAGATAAAGGGAAAAACATTCAGTACTTC; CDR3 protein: CASSQDKGKNIQYF
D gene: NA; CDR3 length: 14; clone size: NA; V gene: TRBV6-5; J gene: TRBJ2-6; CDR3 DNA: TGTGCCAGCAGTTCTAACTCTGGGGCCAACGTCCTGACTTTC; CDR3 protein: CASSSNSGANVLTF
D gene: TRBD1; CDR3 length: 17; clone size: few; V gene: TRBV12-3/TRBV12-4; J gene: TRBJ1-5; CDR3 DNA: TGTGCCAGCAGTTTGGGCTCCTCCGGGACAGGTAATCAGCCCCAGCATTTT; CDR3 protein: CASSLGSSGTGNQPQHF
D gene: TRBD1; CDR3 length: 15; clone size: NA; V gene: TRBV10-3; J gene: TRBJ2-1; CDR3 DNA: TGTGCCATCAGGGCCCGGGACAGGGCTCACAATGAGCAGTTCTTC; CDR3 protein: CAIRARDRAHNEQFF
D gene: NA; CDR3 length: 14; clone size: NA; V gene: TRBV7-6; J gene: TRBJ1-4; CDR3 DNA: TGTGCCAGCAGCTCGGCAGGCGGTCATGAAAAACTGTTTTTT; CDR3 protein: CASSSAGGHEKLFF
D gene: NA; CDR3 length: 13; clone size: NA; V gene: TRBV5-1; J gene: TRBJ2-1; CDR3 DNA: TGCGCCAGCAACTTCCAGGTGGGCAATGAGCAGTTCTTC; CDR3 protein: CASNFQVGNEQFF
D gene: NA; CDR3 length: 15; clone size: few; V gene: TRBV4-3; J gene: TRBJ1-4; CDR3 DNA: TGCGCCAGCAGCCAAGATGGGGGATCTAATGAAAAACTGTTTTTT; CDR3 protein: CASSQDGGSNEKLFF
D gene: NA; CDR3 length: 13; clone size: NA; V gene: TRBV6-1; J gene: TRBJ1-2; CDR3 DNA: TGTGCCACCACAGTGGGCCCGAGCTATGGCTACACCTTC; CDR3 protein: CATTVGPSYGYTF
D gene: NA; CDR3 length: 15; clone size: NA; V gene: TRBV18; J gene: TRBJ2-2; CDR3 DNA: TGTGCCAGCTCACCAGGGATGACGGACACCGGGGAGCTGTTTTTT; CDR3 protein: CASSPGMTDTGELFF
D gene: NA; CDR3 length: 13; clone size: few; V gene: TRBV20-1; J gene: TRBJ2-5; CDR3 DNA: TGCAGTGCTAGGGCAGGGTATCAAGAGACCCAGTACTTC; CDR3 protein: CSARAGYQETQYF
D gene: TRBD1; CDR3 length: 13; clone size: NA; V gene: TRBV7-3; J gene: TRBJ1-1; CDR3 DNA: TGTGCCAGCAGCCAGGACAGGGAGTCTGAAGCTTTCTTT; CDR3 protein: CASSQDRESEAFF
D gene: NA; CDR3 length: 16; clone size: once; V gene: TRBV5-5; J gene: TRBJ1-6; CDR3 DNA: TGTGCCAGCGGCTTGGTCGCCAGACTAGACGATTCACCCCTCCACTTT; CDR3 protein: CASGLVARLDDSPLHF
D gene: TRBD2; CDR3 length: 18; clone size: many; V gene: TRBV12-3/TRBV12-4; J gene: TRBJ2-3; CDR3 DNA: TGTGCCAGCAGTCCGGGGACTAGCGGGGGGGTGGATTCAGATACGCAGTATTTT; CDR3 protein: CASSPGTSGGVDSDTQYF
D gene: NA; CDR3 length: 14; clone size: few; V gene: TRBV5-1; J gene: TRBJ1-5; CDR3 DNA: TGCGCCAGCAGCCCCGGCCTGTCGCGGGCTCCCCAGCATTTT; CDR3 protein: CASSPGLSRAPQHF
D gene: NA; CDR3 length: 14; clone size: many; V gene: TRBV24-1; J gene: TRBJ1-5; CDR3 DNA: TGTGCCACCAGTGATTTGAGGGCCGGGCAGCCCCAGCATTTT; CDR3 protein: CATSDLRAGQPQHF
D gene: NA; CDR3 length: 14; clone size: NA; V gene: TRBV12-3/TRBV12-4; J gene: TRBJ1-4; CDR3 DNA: TGTGCCAGCAGTTTAGCAGGGGGGGCTGAAAAACTGTTTTTT; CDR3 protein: CASSLAGGAEKLFF
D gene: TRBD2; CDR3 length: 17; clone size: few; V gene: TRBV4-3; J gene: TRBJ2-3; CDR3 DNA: TGCGCCAGCAGCCAAGAATTGACTAGCGGGGGCACAGATACGCAGTATTTT; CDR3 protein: CASSQELTSGGTDTQYF
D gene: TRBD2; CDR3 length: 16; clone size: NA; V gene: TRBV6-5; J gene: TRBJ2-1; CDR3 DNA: TGTGCCAGCAGTTACTCGAGGGTAGCGGGGGGCAATGAGCAGTTCTTC; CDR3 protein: CASSYSRVAGGNEQFF
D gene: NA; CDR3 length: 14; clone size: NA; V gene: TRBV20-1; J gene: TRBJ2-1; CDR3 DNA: TGCAGTGCTTCCTGGGGCGCTTTCGAAGAGACCCAGTTCTTC; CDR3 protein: CSASWGAFEETQFF
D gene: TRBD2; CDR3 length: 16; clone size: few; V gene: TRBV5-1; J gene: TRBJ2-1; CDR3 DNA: TGCGCCAGCAGCATGACTCTAGCGGGGGCCTACAATGAGCAGTTCTTC; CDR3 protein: CASSMTLAGAYNEQFF
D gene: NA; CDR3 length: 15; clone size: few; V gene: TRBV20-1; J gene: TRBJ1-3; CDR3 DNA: TGCAGTGCTTACACCACGGGCCCCTCTGGAAACACCATATATTTT; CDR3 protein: CSAYTTGPSGNTIYF
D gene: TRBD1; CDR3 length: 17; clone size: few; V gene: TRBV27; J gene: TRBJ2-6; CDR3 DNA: TGTGCCAGCATTGGGCTCAGGGGGCACTCTGGGGCCAACGTCCTGACTTTC; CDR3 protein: CASIGLRGHSGANVLTF
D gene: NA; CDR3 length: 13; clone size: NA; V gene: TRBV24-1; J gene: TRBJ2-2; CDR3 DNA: TGTGCCACCAGTCGAAGGGACACCGGGGAGCTGTTTTTT; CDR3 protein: CATSRRDTGELFF
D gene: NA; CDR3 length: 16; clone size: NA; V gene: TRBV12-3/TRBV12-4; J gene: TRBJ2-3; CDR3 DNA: TGTGCCAGCAGTACCTCTTCGGGGGAAAGCACAGATACGCAGTATTTT; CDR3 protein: CASSTSSGESTDTQYF
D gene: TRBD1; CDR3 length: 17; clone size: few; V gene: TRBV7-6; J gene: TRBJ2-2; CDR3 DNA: TGTGCCAGCAGCTTAAGGGGGGACAGGCCGGGAACCGGGGAGCTGTTTTTT; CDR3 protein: CASSLRGDRPGTGELFF
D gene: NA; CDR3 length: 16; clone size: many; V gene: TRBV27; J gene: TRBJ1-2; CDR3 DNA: TGTGCCAGCAGTCCTAAGACAGCCCTACGTAACTATGGCTACACCTTC; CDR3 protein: CASSPKTALRNYGYTF
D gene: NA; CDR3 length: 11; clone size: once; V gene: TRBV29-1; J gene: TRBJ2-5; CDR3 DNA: TGCAGCGTTGGTCAGGGGCGGGAGCAGTACTTC; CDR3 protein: CSVGQGREQYF
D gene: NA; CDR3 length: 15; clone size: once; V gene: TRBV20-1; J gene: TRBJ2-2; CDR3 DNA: TGCAGTGCTAGATCCCGGGTCCTGAACACCGGGGAGCTGTTTTTT; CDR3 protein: CSARSRVLNTGELFF
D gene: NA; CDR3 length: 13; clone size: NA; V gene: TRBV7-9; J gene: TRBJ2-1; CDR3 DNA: TGTGCCAGCAGCTTAGAGAGTGACACCACGATATTCTTC; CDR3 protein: CASSLESDTTIFF
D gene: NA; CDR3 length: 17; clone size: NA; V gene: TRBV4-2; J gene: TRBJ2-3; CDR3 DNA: TGTGCCAGCAGCCAAGAGGGGAGGGGGCTTAGCACAGATACGCAGTATTTT; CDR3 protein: CASSQEGRGLSTDTQYF
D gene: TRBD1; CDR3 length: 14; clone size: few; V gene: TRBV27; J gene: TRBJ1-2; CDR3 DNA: TGTGCCAGCACTCCCTCGACAGGGTCTTATGGCTACACCTTC; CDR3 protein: CASTPSTGSYGYTF
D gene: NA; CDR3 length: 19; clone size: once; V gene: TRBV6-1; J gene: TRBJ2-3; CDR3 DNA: TGTGCCAGCAGTGAGGGTGGTGGCACTAGCCCCCTAAGGAGCGATACGCAGTATTTT; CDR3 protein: CASSEGGGTSPLRSDTQYF
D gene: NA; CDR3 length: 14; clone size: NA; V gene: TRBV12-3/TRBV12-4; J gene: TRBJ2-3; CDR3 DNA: TGTGCCAGCAGTTTAAGTCTCGGTGGGGATACGCAGTATTTT; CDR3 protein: CASSLSLGGDTQYF
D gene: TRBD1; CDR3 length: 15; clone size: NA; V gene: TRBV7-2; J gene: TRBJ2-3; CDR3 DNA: TGTGCCAGCAGCTGGCCGGGACAGGGACCTGATACGCAGTATTTT; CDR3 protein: CASSWPGQGPDTQYF